This entry is about one T cell receptor (beta chain). A single count supports this clone. The antigen it binds to is not known. It has no much larger one-base neighbor in the sample; base qualities were not kept. The CDR3 regions of human TCRbeta chains were analyzed by immunosequencing. Per the source publication's procedure: TCRs in the repertoires were matched against a reference library of SARS-CoV-2-specific TCRs that had been generated with the MIRA antigen-specificity platform. Breadth was defined as the fraction of unique TCRs that were SARS-CoV-2-associated, and depth was defined as the fraction of total T cells that were SARS-CoV-2-associated. Using the MIRA data, every spike-specific TCR was mapped to the spike region that the TCR reacted to and assigned to either a CD4 or a CD8 class. Log10-transformed breadth and depth values were compared by one-way ANOVA with Sidak's multiple comparisons tests. What TCRdb holds here is the immuneACCESS table cut down to in-frame rearrangements. Part of the clones is not present; checked against another copy, under half of the missing clones reflect an unresolved V gene, and the others are unexplained. V, J and clone size were drawn from that table, and D and trimming were deduced from the DNA. The sample yields 150,000 to 200,000 clones; around 94% were counted once. The ten largest make up just over 5% of the sample.

In the germline V gene, CDR1 corresponds to SGHTS and CDR2 to YDEGEE. Trimming removed 4 bases from V and 2 bases from J, leaving 12 bases between the germline ends. The CDR3 runs 14 amino acids, cysteine and phenylalanine included. Of the read, only the CDR3 DNA is kept; its 42 bases are in frame from base 1. This specimen's time point label, interpreted: about 28 days (+/-7) after the second vaccine dose. AZD1222 recipients given second doses at about 4 weeks or at about 12 weeks were pooled, since spike-specific TCR depth and breadth were not found to differ between the two schedules. Vaccinee samples came from UK trials COV001 and COV002, including a single-blind randomized controlled phase 2/3 trial of AZD1222 (ChAdOx1 nCoV-19) in healthy adults. Trial participant PBMC samples were collected at day 0 and day 28 after the second dose for TCRbeta chain sequencing. The data belong to a study of T cell responses to AZD1222 COVID-19 vaccine (dated by TCRdb to about 2021). For the wider study: TCR sequencing covered more than 230 trial participants: 200 to 210 given two doses of AZD1222 and some 25 given two doses of MenACWY control vaccine. Trial participants were enrolled by age into subgroups of 18-55, 56-69 and 70-plus years, and around 150, 28 and 57 TCR-sequenced participants, respectively, were included in these subgroups. What the study reported, not specific to this receptor: Reportedly, almost half of the unique spike-specific TCRs recognized epitopes lying outside the regions that are mutated in the B.1.351 and B.1.1.7 variants. After two AZD1222 doses, both the breadth and the depth of spike-specific TCRs were significantly higher than at day 0 and than in MenACWY recipients. The 56-69-year group was small, and its depth increase did not reach significance, likely because of low power. Most participants were white British and females outnumbered males, and the authors suggested that clonal diversity may have been underestimated. Conclusions about previously exposed vaccinees were limited because only six AZD1222 recipients were SARS-CoV-2 seropositive at baseline. The vaccine-associated CD4 TCRs covered the entire spike protein, and the dominant responses fell in regions 160-218 and 743-854. Because no samples from the day 14 peak response were available, repertoires could be characterized only after the peak T cell response.

Material: peripheral blood, obtained 28 days after the second AZD1222 dose. This receptor was taken from an adult who received the AZD1222 COVID-19 vaccine. The chain was built from TRBV5-8 and TRBJ1-2; TRBD1 is perhaps the D gene, given 5 matching bases. The CDR3 sequence is CASSPKWTNYGYTF. The DNA reads TGTGCCAGCAGCCCCAAATGGACAAACTATGGCTACACCTTC.